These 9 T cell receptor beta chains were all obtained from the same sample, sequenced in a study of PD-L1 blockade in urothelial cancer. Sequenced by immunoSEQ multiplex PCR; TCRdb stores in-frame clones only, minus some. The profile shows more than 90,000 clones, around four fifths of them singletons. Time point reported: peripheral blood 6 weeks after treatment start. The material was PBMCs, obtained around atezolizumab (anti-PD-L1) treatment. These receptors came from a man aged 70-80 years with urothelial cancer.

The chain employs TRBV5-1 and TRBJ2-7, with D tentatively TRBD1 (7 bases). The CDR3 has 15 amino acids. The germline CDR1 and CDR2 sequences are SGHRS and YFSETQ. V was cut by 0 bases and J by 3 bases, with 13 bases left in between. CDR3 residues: CASSLAGGQNYEQYF. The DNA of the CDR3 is TGCGCCAGCAGCTTGGCCGGGGGACAGAACTACGAGCAGTACTTC.

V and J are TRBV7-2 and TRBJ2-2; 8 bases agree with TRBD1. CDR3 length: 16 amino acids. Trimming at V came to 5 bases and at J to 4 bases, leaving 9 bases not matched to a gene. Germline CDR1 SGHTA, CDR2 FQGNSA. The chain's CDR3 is CASSPQTGDSTGELFF. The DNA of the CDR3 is TGTGCCAGCAGCCCGCAGACAGGGGACAGCACCGGGGAGCTGTTTTTT. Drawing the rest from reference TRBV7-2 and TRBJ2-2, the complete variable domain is GAGVSQSPSNKVTEKGKDVELRCDPISGHTALYWYRQSLGQGLEFLIYFQGNSAPDKSGLPSDRFSAERTGGSVSTLTIQRTQQEDSAVYLCASSPQTGDSTGELFFGEGSRLTVL.

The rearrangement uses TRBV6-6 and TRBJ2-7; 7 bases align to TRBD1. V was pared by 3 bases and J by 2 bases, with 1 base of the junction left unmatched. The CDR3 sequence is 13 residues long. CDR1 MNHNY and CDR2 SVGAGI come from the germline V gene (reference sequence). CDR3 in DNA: TGTGCCAGCAGTTATGACAGGGCCTACGAGCAGTACTTC. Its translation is CASSYDRAYEQYF.

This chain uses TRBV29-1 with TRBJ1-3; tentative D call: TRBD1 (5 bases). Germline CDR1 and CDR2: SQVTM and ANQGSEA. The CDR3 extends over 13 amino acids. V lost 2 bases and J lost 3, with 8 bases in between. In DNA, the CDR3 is TGCAGCGTTGAATTAGGGGTTGGAAACACCATATATTTT. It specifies CSVELGVGNTIYF.

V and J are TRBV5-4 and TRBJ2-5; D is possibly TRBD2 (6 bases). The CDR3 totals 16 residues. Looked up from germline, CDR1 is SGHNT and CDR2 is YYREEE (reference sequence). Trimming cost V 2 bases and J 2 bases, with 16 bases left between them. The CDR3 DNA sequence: TGTGCCAGCAGCTTCGCGGGCGGGACGCTGCAAGAGACCCAGTACTTC. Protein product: CASSFAGGTLQETQYF.

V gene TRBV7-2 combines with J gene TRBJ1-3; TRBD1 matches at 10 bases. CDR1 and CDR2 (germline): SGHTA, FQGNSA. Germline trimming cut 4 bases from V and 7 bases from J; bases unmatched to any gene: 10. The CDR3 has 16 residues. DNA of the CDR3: TGTGCCAGCAGCTATACCGGGACAGGGGTATGGAACACCATATATTTT. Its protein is CASSYTGTGVWNTIYF.

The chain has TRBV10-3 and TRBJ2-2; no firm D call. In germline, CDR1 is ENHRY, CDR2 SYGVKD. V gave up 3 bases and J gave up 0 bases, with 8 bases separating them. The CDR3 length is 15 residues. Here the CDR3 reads CAISERVTNTGELFF. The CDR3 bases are TGTGCCATCAGTGAACGGGTTACGAACACCGGGGAGCTGTTTTTT.

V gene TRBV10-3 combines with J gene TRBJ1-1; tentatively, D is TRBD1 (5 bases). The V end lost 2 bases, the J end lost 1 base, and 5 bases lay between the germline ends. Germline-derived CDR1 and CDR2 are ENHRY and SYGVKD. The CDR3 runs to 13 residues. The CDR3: CAISEGQNTEAFF. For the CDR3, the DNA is TGTGCCATCAGTGAGGGACAGAACACTGAAGCTTTCTTT.

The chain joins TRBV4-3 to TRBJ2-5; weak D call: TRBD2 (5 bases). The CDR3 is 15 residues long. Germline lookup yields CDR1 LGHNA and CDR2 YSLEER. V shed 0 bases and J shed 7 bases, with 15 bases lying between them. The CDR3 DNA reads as TGCGCCAGCAGCCAAGATAACAGCGGCACCGGGACCCAGTACTTC. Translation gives CASSQDNSGTGTQYF.